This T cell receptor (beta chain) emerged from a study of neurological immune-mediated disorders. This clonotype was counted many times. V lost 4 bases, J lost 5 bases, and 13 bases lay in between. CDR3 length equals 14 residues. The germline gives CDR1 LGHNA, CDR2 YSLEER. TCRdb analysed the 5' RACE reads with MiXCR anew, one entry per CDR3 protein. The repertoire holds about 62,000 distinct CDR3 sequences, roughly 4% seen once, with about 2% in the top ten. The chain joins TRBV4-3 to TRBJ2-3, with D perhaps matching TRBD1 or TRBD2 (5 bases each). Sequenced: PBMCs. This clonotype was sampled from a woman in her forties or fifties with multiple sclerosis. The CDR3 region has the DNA TGCGCCAGCAGCCCCGGTGGGGCGGGAGATACGCAGTATTTT. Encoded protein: CASSPGGAGDTQYF.